This paragraph reports one T cell receptor (beta chain). Its matching antigen is unknown. These data belong to a study of blood T cells in healthy people across ages. A J-beta primer mix and a sample-barcoded 5' primer were used in a second PCR of about 7 to 12 cycles. In TCRdb, the 5' RACE reads were re-called with MiXCR into one record per CDR3 protein. The sample carries a few hundred thousand distinct CDR3 sequences, about half recorded once. Study-wide results and caveats: While age rose, TCR beta diversity per million T cells dropped in a roughly linear way. No one knew whether donors had CMV, which possibly confounded expanded clonotype changes.

Germline-derived CDR1 and CDR2 are MNHEY and SVGAGI. The CDR3 is 13 residues long. V was pared by 2 bases and J by 4 bases, with 7 bases between. The specimen sequenced was blood. The receptor's source is a man aged 55 to 70 in good health. The chain uses TRBV6-5 and TRBJ2-3, with D uncertain. The CDR3 DNA is TGTGCCAGCAGTTACAAGGGTCCAGATACGCAGTATTTT. It translates to CASSYKGPDTQYF.